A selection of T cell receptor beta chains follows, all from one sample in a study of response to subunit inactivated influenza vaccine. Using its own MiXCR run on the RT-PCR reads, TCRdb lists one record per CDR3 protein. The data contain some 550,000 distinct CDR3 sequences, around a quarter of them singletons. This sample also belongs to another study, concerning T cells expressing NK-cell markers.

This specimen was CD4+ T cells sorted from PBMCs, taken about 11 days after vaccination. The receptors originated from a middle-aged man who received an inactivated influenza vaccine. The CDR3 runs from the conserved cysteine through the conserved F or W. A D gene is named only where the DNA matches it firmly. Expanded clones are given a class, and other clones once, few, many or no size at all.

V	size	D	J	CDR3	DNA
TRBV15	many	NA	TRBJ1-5	CATSRGEGRASLNRPQHF	TGTGCCACCAGCAGAGGCGAAGGACGAGCTAGCCTTAACCGGCCCCAGCATTTT
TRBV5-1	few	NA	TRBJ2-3	CASSDVAGGTDTQYF	TGCGCCAGCAGCGACGTGGCAGGCGGCACAGATACGCAGTATTTT
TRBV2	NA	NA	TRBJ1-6	CASSPQTRTSPLHF	TGTGCCAGCAGTCCACAGACGCGCACTTCACCCCTCCACTTT
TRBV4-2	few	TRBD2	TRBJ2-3	CASSQHGLAGGSTDTQYF	TGTGCCAGCAGCCAACATGGACTAGCGGGAGGGTCGACAGATACGCAGTATTTT
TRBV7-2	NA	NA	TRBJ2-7	CASSSGTYINEQYF	TGTGCCAGCAGCTCTGGAACTTATATCAACGAGCAGTACTTC
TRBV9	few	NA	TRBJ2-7	CASSVVQGGEQYF	TGTGCCAGCAGCGTAGTCCAGGGAGGAGAGCAGTACTTC
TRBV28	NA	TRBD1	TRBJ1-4	CASSLETGRWSEKLFF	TGTGCCAGCAGCCTAGAGACAGGGCGGTGGAGTGAAAAACTGTTTTTT
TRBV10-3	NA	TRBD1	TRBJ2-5	CAIRSGTGLETQYF	TGTGCCATCAGGTCCGGGACAGGATTGGAGACCCAGTACTTC
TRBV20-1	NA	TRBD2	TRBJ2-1	CSAMSGDSYNEQFF	TGCAGTGCTATGAGCGGGGACTCCTACAATGAGCAGTTCTTC
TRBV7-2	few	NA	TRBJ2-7	CASSLGLRSSYEQYF	TGTGCCAGCAGCTTAGGCCTCCGTAGCTCCTACGAGCAGTACTTC
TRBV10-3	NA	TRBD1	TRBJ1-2	CAISEDRGMGGYTF	TGTGCCATCAGTGAGGACAGGGGGATGGGTGGCTACACCTTC
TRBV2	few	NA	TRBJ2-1	CATMADGSSYNEQFF	TGTGCCACCATGGCAGACGGCAGCTCCTACAATGAGCAGTTCTTC
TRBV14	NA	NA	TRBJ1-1	CASSQVGGGVEDTEAFF	TGTGCCAGCAGCCAAGTTGGGGGGGGGGTCGAGGACACTGAAGCTTTCTTT
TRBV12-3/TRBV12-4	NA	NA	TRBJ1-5	CASSPRLGLRGQPQHF	TGTGCCAGCAGTCCACGATTGGGCCTCAGGGGTCAGCCCCAGCATTTT
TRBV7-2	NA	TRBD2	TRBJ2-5	CASRIAGGRGETQYF	TGTGCCAGCAGGATAGCGGGAGGGCGGGGTGAGACCCAGTACTTC
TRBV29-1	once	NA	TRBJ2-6	CSVAVSSGANVLTF	TGCAGCGTTGCGGTGAGCTCTGGGGCCAACGTCCTGACTTTC
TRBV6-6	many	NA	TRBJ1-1	CASSWTVNTEAFF	TGTGCCAGCAGTTGGACAGTGAACACTGAAGCTTTCTTT
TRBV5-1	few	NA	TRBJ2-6	CASSLDTPGANVLTF	TGCGCCAGCAGCTTGGACACCCCTGGGGCCAACGTCCTGACTTTC
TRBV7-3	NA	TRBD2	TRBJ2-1	CASSSVRGEEQFF	TGTGCCAGCAGCTCTGTTCGGGGGGAAGAGCAGTTCTTC
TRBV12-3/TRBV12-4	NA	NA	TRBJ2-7	CASSSGPLREQYF	TGTGCCAGCAGCTCGGGACCCCTGCGGGAGCAGTACTTC
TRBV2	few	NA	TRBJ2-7	CASSESPSSHEQYF	TGTGCCAGCAGTGAGTCACCCTCCTCTCACGAGCAGTACTTC
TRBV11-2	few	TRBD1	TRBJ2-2	CASSLGGGFRQGAFGELFF	TGTGCCAGCAGCCTCGGGGGTGGCTTTAGACAGGGGGCTTTCGGGGAGCTGTTTTTT
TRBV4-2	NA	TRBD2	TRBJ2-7	CASSQDTSGYEQYF	TGTGCCAGCAGCCAAGATACTAGCGGGTACGAGCAGTACTTC
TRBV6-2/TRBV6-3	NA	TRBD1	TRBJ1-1	CASSRDSWTEAFF	TGTGCCAGCAGTCGGGACAGTTGGACTGAAGCTTTCTTT
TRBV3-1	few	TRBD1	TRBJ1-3	CASSHPLGGQGTGNTIYF	TGTGCCAGCAGCCACCCGCTCGGGGGACAGGGTACTGGAAACACCATATATTTT
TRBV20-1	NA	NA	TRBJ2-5	CSARDGAGRQETQYF	TGCAGTGCTAGAGACGGGGCCGGGCGGCAAGAGACCCAGTACTTC
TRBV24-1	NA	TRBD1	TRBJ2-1	CATSDSAGTASSYNEQFF	TGTGCCACCAGTGATTCTGCCGGGACAGCGAGCTCCTACAATGAGCAGTTCTTC
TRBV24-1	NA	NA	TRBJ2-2	CAFNGDTGELFF	TGTGCCTTCAATGGGGACACCGGGGAGCTGTTTTTT
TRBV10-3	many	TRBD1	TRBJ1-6	CAISPDRGESPLHF	TGTGCCATCAGTCCGGACAGGGGTGAGTCACCCCTCCACTTT
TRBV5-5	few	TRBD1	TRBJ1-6	CASSQTPGQGSPLHF	TGTGCCAGCAGTCAAACCCCGGGACAGGGCTCACCCCTCCACTTT
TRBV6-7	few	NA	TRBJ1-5	CANSYTSYSNQPQHF	TGTGCCAACAGTTACACCAGCTATAGCAATCAGCCCCAGCATTTT
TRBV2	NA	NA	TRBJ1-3	CASSESGTGNTIYF	TGTGCCAGCAGTGAGTCGGGCACCGGAAACACCATATATTTT
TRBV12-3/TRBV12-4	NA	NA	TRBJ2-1	CASSLSRVAGREQFF	TGTGCCAGCAGTTTATCGAGGGTGGCGGGACGAGAGCAGTTCTTC
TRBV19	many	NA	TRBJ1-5	CASSITGQRGNQPQHF	TGTGCCAGTAGTATTACGGGGCAGAGAGGCAATCAGCCCCAGCATTTT
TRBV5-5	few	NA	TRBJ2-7	CASSLAIGSSYEQYF	TGTGCCAGCAGCTTGGCCATTGGGAGCTCCTACGAGCAGTACTTC
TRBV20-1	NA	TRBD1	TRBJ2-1	CSATGDRGMYNEQFF	TGCAGTGCTACTGGGGACAGGGGGATGTACAATGAGCAGTTCTTC
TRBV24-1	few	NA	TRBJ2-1	CATADQRGYNEQFF	TGTGCCACCGCGGATCAGCGTGGATACAATGAGCAGTTCTTC
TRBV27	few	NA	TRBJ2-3	CASSLIGFGGTDTQYF	TGTGCCAGCAGTTTAATCGGTTTCGGTGGGACAGATACGCAGTATTTT
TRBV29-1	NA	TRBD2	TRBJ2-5	CSVPGRGGSETQYF	TGCAGCGTGCCCGGCCGGGGAGGGTCGGAGACCCAGTACTTC
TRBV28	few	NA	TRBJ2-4	CASSLSSYLQYF	TGTGCCAGCAGTTTATCCTCGTACCTTCAGTACTTC
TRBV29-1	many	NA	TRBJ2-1	CSGGKVLSYNEQFF	TGCAGCGGAGGCAAGGTCCTCTCCTACAATGAGCAGTTCTTC
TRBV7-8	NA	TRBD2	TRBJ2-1	CASSPARATSGYNEQFF	TGTGCCAGCAGCCCAGCGAGGGCGACTAGCGGCTACAATGAGCAGTTCTTC
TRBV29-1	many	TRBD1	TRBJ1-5	CSVVGQGGQPQHF	TGCAGCGTGGTCGGGCAGGGGGGTCAGCCCCAGCATTTT
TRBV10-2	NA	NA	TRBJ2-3	CASSETPDLPDTQYF	TGCGCCAGCAGTGAAACCCCGGACCTTCCAGATACGCAGTATTTT
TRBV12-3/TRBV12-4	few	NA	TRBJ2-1	CASSLGLAYEQFF	TGTGCCAGCAGTTTAGGGCTAGCCTATGAGCAGTTCTTC
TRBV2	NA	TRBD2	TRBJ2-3	CASSEPAGEWTDTQYF	TGTGCCAGCAGTGAACCGGCGGGAGAGTGGACAGATACGCAGTATTTT
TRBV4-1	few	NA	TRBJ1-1	CASSPDSPMNTEAFF	TGCGCCAGCAGCCCGGACAGCCCTATGAACACTGAAGCTTTCTTT
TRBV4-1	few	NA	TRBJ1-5	CASSQFLLGENQPQHF	TGCGCCAGCAGCCAATTCTTGTTGGGCGAGAATCAGCCCCAGCATTTT
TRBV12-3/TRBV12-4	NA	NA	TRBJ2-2	CASTQGGELFF	TGTGCCAGCACCCAGGGGGGGGAGCTGTTTTTT
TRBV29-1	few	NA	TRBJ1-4	CSVGVGAREKLFF	TGCAGCGTCGGGGTGGGGGCGCGAGAAAAACTGTTTTTT
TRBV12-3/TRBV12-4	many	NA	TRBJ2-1	CASSLGGEQFF	TGTGCCAGCAGTTTGGGCGGGGAGCAGTTCTTC